Each of the 14 T cell receptor beta chains below was sequenced from the same sample in a study of T-cell reconstitution after alpha-beta-depleted transplantation in children. Preparation of the TCRbeta library used unique molecular identifiers. TCRdb fed the PCR reads into MiXCR, producing one record per CDR3 protein. This sample has about 900,000 distinct CDR3 sequences; under 30% occur once, and the top ten carry about 28%. Specimen: PBMCs, mostly from graft donor cells, collected 360 days after TCRalphabeta/CD19-depleted stem cell transplant. The source of these receptors is a boy in the first two years of life who had a stem cell transplant for SCID, so the T cells may come from the graft donor.

This sequence joins TRBV2 and TRBJ2-7, with 7 bases matching TRBD2. CDR1 is SNHLY and CDR2 is FYNNEI in the germline V gene. J gave up 0 bases and V 8 bases, and 13 bases lay outside the gene matches. CDR3 length: 16 amino acids. The CDR3 nucleotides read TGTGCCAGCGTCACAACGAGGGAGCGGGGCTCCTACGAGCAGTACTTC. Translated, it gives CASVTTRERGSYEQYF.

CDR3 sequence (DNA): TGTGCCAGCAGCTCCACAGGGAATTTAAGGGGCGAGCAGTTCTTC. Translating gives CASSSTGNLRGEQFF. This chain joins TRBV7-3 and TRBJ2-1; weak D call: TRBD1 (6 bases). The CDR3 has 15 residues. V lost 4 bases and J 10 bases, leaving 20 bases between the germline ends. The germline V gene encodes CDR1 SGHTA and CDR2 FQGTGA. Combining the CDR3 with reference TRBV7-3 and TRBJ2-1 gives the whole variable domain GAGVSQTPSNKVTEKGKYVELRCDPISGHTALYWYRQSLGQGPEFLIYFQGTGAADDSGLPNDRFFAVRPEGSVSTLKIQRTERGDSAVYLCASSSTGNLRGEQFFGPGTRLTVL.

This sequence joins TRBV12-3 or TRBV12-4 and TRBJ2-5, with TRBD2 matching 10 bases. This CDR3 is 16 amino acids long. J lost 3 bases, V lost 5 bases, and 9 bases had no gene match. This chain's CDR3 is CASSTTSGTSEETQYF. CDR3 DNA sequence: TGTGCCAGCAGTACCACTAGCGGGACCTCCGAAGAGACCCAGTACTTC.

The chain is built from TRBV20-1 and TRBJ1-5; D remains ambiguous. Trimming left V 0 bases short and J 1 base short, with 19 bases between. This CDR3 region has 18 residues. CDR1 and CDR2 (germline): DFQATT, SNEGSKA (reference sequence). The DNA for the CDR3 is TGCAGTGCTAGAGACAATCTCCCCTGGGGTACCAGCAATCAGCCCCAGCATTTT. Its protein product is CSARDNLPWGTSNQPQHF.

The chain carries TRBV5-1 and TRBJ1-1; 8 nucleotides line up with TRBD1. The CDR3 is 14 residues long. The V segment lost 4 bases and the J segment 3 bases; nucleotides outside the gene matches: 5. Germline V gives CDR1 SGHRS, CDR2 YFSETQ. CDR3 residues: CASSRTGMDTEAFF. The CDR3 bases are TGCGCCAGCAGCAGGACAGGGATGGACACTGAAGCTTTCTTT.

This chain joins TRBV20-1 and TRBJ2-7, with 12 bases matching TRBD2. After removal of 5 bases from V and 7 bases from J, the junction contained 6 bases not matched to a gene. This CDR3 region has 13 residues. Germline assignment: CDR1 DFQATT and CDR2 SNEGSKA (reference sequence). CDR3 in amino acids: CSARTSGGTEQYF. For the CDR3, the DNA is TGCAGTGCTCGAACTAGCGGGGGGACTGAGCAGTACTTC.

The V and J genes are TRBV5-1 and TRBJ2-1; D possibly uses TRBD1 or TRBD2 (6 bases each). With 0 bases removed from V and 7 bases from J, the gap between germline ends came to 23 bases. The CDR3 covers 18 residues. Germline CDR1 reads SGHRS; CDR2 reads YFSETQ. The CDR3 coding sequence is TGCGCCAGCAGCTTGGCCCTCTCCCCACGGGGGCCATGGAATGAGCAGTTCTTC. Protein product: CASSLALSPRGPWNEQFF.

This chain joins TRBV15 and TRBJ2-3; D possibly corresponds to TRBD2 (7 bases). Per the germline V gene, CDR1 is LNHNV and CDR2 is YYDKDF (reference sequence). Trimming stripped 5 bases from V and 4 bases from J, with 16 bases between. This CDR3 spans 15 amino acids. CDR3 amino acids: CATSPRGARADTQYF. The CDR3 DNA reads as TGTGCCACCAGCCCCCGGGGGGCGAGGGCAGATACGCAGTATTTT.

The chain couples TRBV12-3 or TRBV12-4 to TRBJ2-7; TRBD2 agrees at 10 bases. This CDR3 is 13 amino acids long. V trimming: 5 bases; J trimming: 6 bases; junction bases outside the gene matches: 4. CDR3: CASSSGGAGEQYF. The CDR3, as DNA: TGTGCCAGCAGTAGCGGGGGGGCCGGCGAGCAGTACTTC.

This chain joins TRBV20-1 and TRBJ2-7; no firm D call. Trimming took 2 bases from V and 4 from J, leaving 15 bases between them. Germline assignment: CDR1 DFQATT and CDR2 SNEGSKA (reference sequence). The CDR3 length is 14 residues. The CDR3 nucleotides read TGCAGTGCTAGACAATCGGGTGCCTCATACGAGCAGTACTTC. This encodes CSARQSGASYEQYF.

This clonotype was found a few times. The rearrangement uses TRBV4-1 and TRBJ2-2; tentatively, D is TRBD1 (6 bases). This CDR3 has 16 residues. Deletions cut 4 bases from V and 6 bases from J, with 18 bases between. Germline-derived CDR1 and CDR2 are MGHRA and YSYEKL. CDR3 residues: CASSRGTTGNAGELFF. As DNA, the CDR3 is TGCGCCAGCAGCCGAGGAACTACAGGGAATGCCGGGGAGCTGTTTTTT.

The chain uses TRBV7-2 and TRBJ2-3; 9 bases map to TRBD2. The V gene end was trimmed by 5 bases and the J gene end by 5 bases; junction bases not matched to a gene: 5. Germline values: CDR1 SGHTA, CDR2 FQGNSA. This CDR3 has 14 residues. CDR3 coding DNA: TGTGCCAGCAGCACTAGCGGGCCCCTAGATACGCAGTATTTT. This codes for CASSTSGPLDTQYF.

The CDR3 sequence: CSAPAGGWEGNQPQHF. DNA of the CDR3: TGCAGTGCCCCCGCGGGGGGATGGGAGGGCAATCAGCCCCAGCATTTT. The chain links TRBV20-1 to TRBJ1-5; weak D call: TRBD1 (5 bases). This CDR3 comprises 16 residues. V was clipped by 6 bases and J by 2 bases, with 20 bases between them. The germline V gene encodes CDR1 DFQATT and CDR2 SNEGSKA (reference sequence).

This clonotype was counted between two and nine times. The chain recombines TRBV28 with TRBJ1-4; D is possibly TRBD1 (5 bases). With 6 bases removed from V and 4 bases from J, the gap between germline ends came to 27 bases. The CDR3 has 19 residues. Germline V gene data show CDR1 as MDHEN and CDR2 as SYDVKM. Written as DNA, the CDR3 is TGTGCCAGCAGCCCGCCGGGACGCCTGGATCAATTGATTAATGAAAAACTGTTTTTT. Its translation is CASSPPGRLDQLINEKLFF.